This is a list of T cell receptor beta chains from one sample in a study of T cell responses to AZD1222 COVID-19 vaccine. TCRdb's table, derived via immunoSEQ multiplex PCR, lists solely in-frame clones and lacks some. The top ten hold about 13% of the sample, which has 85,000 to 100,000 clones, roughly nine tenths seen once. Specimen: peripheral blood, collected on day 0 of AZD1222 vaccination. Receptors were obtained from an adult in good health. Each CDR3 is given with its conserved first and last residue. The D gene is left open where the match is weak. Only some rows state a clone size, as once, few, many or a class for expanded clones.

clone size: .
J gene: TRBJ2-4
D gene: .
V gene: TRBV4-3
CDR3 protein: CASSQEWKGSAKNIQYF
CDR3 DNA: TGCGCCAGCAGCCAAGAATGGAAGGGGTCAGCCAAAAACATTCAGTACTTC

clone size: .
J gene: TRBJ2-2
D gene: .
V gene: TRBV3-1/TRBV3-2
CDR3 protein: CASSQDFGPLNTGELFF
CDR3 DNA: TGTGCCAGCAGCCAAGATTTTGGCCCGTTGAACACCGGGGAGCTGTTTTTT

clone size: once
J gene: TRBJ2-1
D gene: .
V gene: TRBV25-1
CDR3 protein: CASRGPGETNEQFF
CDR3 DNA: TGTGCCAGCAGGGGCCCTGGGGAAACCAATGAGCAGTTCTTC

clone size: few
J gene: TRBJ2-2
D gene: TRBD2
V gene: TRBV6-4
CDR3 protein: CASRPGLYGELFF
CDR3 DNA: TGTGCCAGCAGACCGGGACTATACGGGGAGCTGTTTTTT

clone size: once
J gene: TRBJ2-1
D gene: .
V gene: TRBV19
CDR3 protein: CASSISEYNEQFF
CDR3 DNA: TGTGCCAGTAGTATAAGTGAGTACAATGAGCAGTTCTTC

clone size: .
J gene: TRBJ2-7
D gene: .
V gene: TRBV9
CDR3 protein: CASSVSGTYEQYF
CDR3 DNA: TGTGCCAGCAGCGTTTCTGGAACCTACGAGCAGTACTTC

clone size: .
J gene: TRBJ1-5
D gene: .
V gene: TRBV19
CDR3 protein: CATSEIATSNQPQHF
CDR3 DNA: TGTGCCACTTCGGAAATAGCAACAAGCAATCAGCCCCAGCATTTT

clone size: .
J gene: TRBJ1-1
D gene: .
V gene: TRBV19
CDR3 protein: CASSIMGGPEAFF
CDR3 DNA: TGTGCCAGTAGTATTATGGGCGGACCTGAAGCTTTCTTT

clone size: once
J gene: TRBJ1-5
D gene: .
V gene: TRBV19
CDR3 protein: CATGDIDSNQPQHF
CDR3 DNA: TGTGCCACCGGCGACATTGATAGCAATCAGCCCCAGCATTTT

clone size: .
J gene: TRBJ1-2
D gene: .
V gene: TRBV3-1/TRBV3-2
CDR3 protein: CASSQGVDNGYTF
CDR3 DNA: TGTGCCAGCAGCCAGGGGGTAGATAATGGCTACACCTTC

clone size: .
J gene: TRBJ1-1
D gene: .
V gene: TRBV25-1
CDR3 protein: CASSPMGWLRAFF
CDR3 DNA: TGTGCCAGCAGTCCAATGGGGTGGTTGAGGGCTTTCTTT

clone size: .
J gene: TRBJ2-1
D gene: .
V gene: TRBV2
CDR3 protein: CASRKTGRVDEQFF
CDR3 DNA: TGTGCCAGCAGGAAGACAGGGAGGGTCGATGAGCAGTTCTTC

clone size: .
J gene: TRBJ2-7
D gene: TRBD1
V gene: TRBV5-1
CDR3 protein: CASSLVTGDYEQYF
CDR3 DNA: TGCGCCAGCAGCTTGGTAACAGGGGACTACGAGCAGTACTTC

clone size: .
J gene: TRBJ2-1
D gene: TRBD2
V gene: TRBV6-4
CDR3 protein: CASSVTSEYNEQFF
CDR3 DNA: TGTGCCAGCAGTGTGACTAGCGAGTACAATGAGCAGTTCTTC

clone size: .
J gene: TRBJ2-4
D gene: .
V gene: TRBV5-1
CDR3 protein: CASSPPRGGNIQYF
CDR3 DNA: TGCGCCAGCAGCCCCCCACGAGGCGGGAACATTCAGTACTTC

clone size: once
J gene: TRBJ2-2
D gene: .
V gene: TRBV7-3
CDR3 protein: CASSLYPNTGELFF
CDR3 DNA: TGTGCCAGCAGCTTATATCCGAACACCGGGGAGCTGTTTTTT

clone size: .
J gene: TRBJ2-3
D gene: TRBD2
V gene: TRBV28
CDR3 protein: CASSFGGGSDTQYF
CDR3 DNA: TGTGCCAGCAGTTTCGGCGGCGGGAGTGATACGCAGTATTTT

clone size: .
J gene: TRBJ2-1
D gene: .
V gene: TRBV4-3
CDR3 protein: CASSQHSEQFF
CDR3 DNA: TGCGCCAGCAGCCAACACAGTGAGCAGTTCTTC

clone size: .
J gene: TRBJ2-3
D gene: TRBD2
V gene: TRBV7-3
CDR3 protein: CASSSGREDTQYF
CDR3 DNA: TGTGCCAGTTCTAGCGGGAGAGAGGATACGCAGTATTTT

clone size: .
J gene: TRBJ1-5
D gene: .
V gene: TRBV30
CDR3 protein: CAWSVPSSNQPQHF
CDR3 DNA: TGTGCCTGGAGTGTACCCTCGAGCAATCAGCCCCAGCATTTT

clone size: .
J gene: TRBJ2-3
D gene: TRBD1
V gene: TRBV14
CDR3 protein: CASSHLGQYTDTQYF
CDR3 DNA: TGTGCCAGCAGCCACCTGGGACAGTACACAGATACGCAGTATTTT

clone size: .
J gene: TRBJ1-1
D gene: TRBD1
V gene: TRBV5-1
CDR3 protein: CASSPPGQGNTEAFF
CDR3 DNA: TGCGCCAGCAGCCCGCCGGGACAGGGAAACACTGAAGCTTTCTTT

clone size: .
J gene: TRBJ1-1
D gene: .
V gene: TRBV6-2/TRBV6-3
CDR3 protein: CASSYVQEAEAFF
CDR3 DNA: TGTGCCAGCAGTTACGTCCAGGAGGCTGAAGCTTTCTTT

clone size: .
J gene: TRBJ2-1
D gene: .
V gene: TRBV27
CDR3 protein: CASSLSILSSYNEQFF
CDR3 DNA: TGTGCCAGCAGTTTATCAATCCTGAGCTCCTACAATGAGCAGTTCTTC

clone size: .
J gene: TRBJ1-3
D gene: .
V gene: TRBV9
CDR3 protein: CASSVDFYSGNTIYF
CDR3 DNA: TGTGCCAGCAGCGTAGACTTTTACTCTGGAAACACCATATATTTT

clone size: .
J gene: TRBJ1-2
D gene: TRBD1
V gene: TRBV10-3
CDR3 protein: CAISESTGTGYGYTF
CDR3 DNA: TGTGCCATCAGTGAGTCGACTGGGACAGGGTATGGCTACACCTTC

clone size: .
J gene: TRBJ2-7
D gene: .
V gene: TRBV19
CDR3 protein: CASSYGTGSYEQYF
CDR3 DNA: TGTGCCAGTAGTTACGGGACGGGATCGTACGAGCAGTACTTC

clone size: .
J gene: TRBJ2-3
D gene: .
V gene: TRBV2
CDR3 protein: CASKAESTDTQYF
CDR3 DNA: TGTGCCAGCAAAGCTGAAAGCACAGATACGCAGTATTTT